The 13 T cell receptor beta chains below come from one sample, sequenced in a study of cytomegalovirus exposure and HLA in healthy donors. The PCR made use of 60 Vbeta and 13 Jbeta primers. TCRdb's copy holds only in-frame clones and misses some; the assay was immunoSEQ multiplex PCR. The sample lists some 140,000 clones; roughly 80% were seen once. Sequenced material: PBMCs. The origin of the receptors is a man aged 40-49 years in good health and CMV-seronegative.

The chain uses TRBV25-1 and TRBJ1-2; 7 nucleotides align to TRBD1. Germline V gene data show CDR1 as MGHDK and CDR2 as SYGVNS. V lost 4 bases to trimming and J lost 1 base; unmatched junction nucleotides: 12. The CDR3 is 17 amino acids. CDR3 in amino acids: CASSAWDGTDFNYGYTF. As DNA, the CDR3 is TGTGCCAGCAGTGCTTGGGACGGGACAGATTTTAACTATGGCTACACCTTC.

This clone has a single count. CDR3 amino acids: CASSAERSSGANVLTF. For the CDR3, the DNA is TGTGCCAGCAGTGCAGAGCGGTCATCTGGGGCCAACGTCCTGACTTTC. V is TRBV6-4 and J is TRBJ2-6; tentative D call: TRBD2 (5 bases). This CDR3 has 16 amino acids. The germline V gene has CDR1 MRHNA and CDR2 SNTAGT. The germline V and J ends were trimmed by 4 bases and 1 base, with 11 bases remaining between them.

The V and J genes are TRBV6-5 and TRBJ2-5; D is uncertain. In germline, CDR1 is MNHEY, CDR2 SVGAGI. There are 15 residues in the CDR3. The V end was cut by 4 bases, the J end by 2 bases, with 14 bases between. DNA of the CDR3: TGTGCCAGCAGTTTATCCCCTCAAACACAAGAGACCCAGTACTTC. Translated: CASSLSPQTQETQYF.

The gene calls are TRBV4-3 and TRBJ1-1; no definite D call. Germline loops: CDR1 LGHNA, CDR2 YSLEER. V was cut by 1 base and J by 5 bases, with 11 bases left in between. The CDR3 has 14 residues. CDR3 in DNA: TGCGCCAGCAGCCAAGCGAGAAGCGGGACTGAAGCTTTCTTT. Its protein is CASSQARSGTEAFF.

This sequence joins TRBV25-1 and TRBJ1-2, with D perhaps matching TRBD1 (5 bases). CDR3 size: 16 residues. V shed 2 bases and J shed 0 bases, with 13 bases lying between them. CDR1 and CDR2 (germline): MGHDK, SYGVNS. The CDR3 loop reads CASSEAGLSANYGYTF. Written as DNA, the CDR3 is TGTGCCAGCAGTGAAGCGGGACTTTCTGCTAACTATGGCTACACCTTC.

The V call is TRBV13, the J call TRBJ1-5, with 8 nucleotides matching TRBD1. After removal of 0 bases from V and 5 bases from J, the junction contained 6 bases not matched to a gene. The CDR3 is 16 amino acids. In germline, CDR1 is PRHDT, CDR2 FYEKMQ (reference sequence). The CDR3 sequence is CASSLGGQGAHQPQHF. The CDR3 nucleotides read TGTGCCAGCAGCTTAGGTGGTCAGGGGGCCCATCAGCCCCAGCATTTT.

The chain couples TRBV13 to TRBJ2-7; TRBD2 matches at 10 bases. V gave up 1 base and J gave up 0 bases; unmatched junction bases: 0. Germline V CDR1 and CDR2: PRHDT, FYEKMQ (reference sequence). CDR3 length: 15 residues. For the CDR3, the DNA is TGTGCCAGCAGCTTAGTAGCGGGGGGCTCCTACGAGCAGTACTTC. Its translation is CASSLVAGGSYEQYF.

The table lists this clone with a count of one. This rearrangement joins TRBV30 to TRBJ2-5; TRBD2 matches 9 bases. Germline lookup yields CDR1 GTSNPN and CDR2 SVGIG (reference sequence). The CDR3 has 15 amino acids. V lost 5 bases to trimming and J lost 4 bases; unmatched junction nucleotides: 11. The CDR3 DNA is TGTGCCTGGTCCCCCCCTTCTAGCGGGACAGAGACCCAGTACTTC. Translating gives CAWSPPSSGTETQYF.

V gene TRBV7-2 combines with J gene TRBJ1-1; maybe TRBD1 (5 bases). V was trimmed by 5 bases and J by 7 bases, leaving 14 bases between them. CDR1 SGHTA and CDR2 FQGNSA come from the germline V gene. The CDR3 contains 13 residues. CDR3 in amino acids: CASSTPSDSEAFF. The CDR3 DNA sequence: TGTGCCAGCAGCACACCGTCCGACAGTGAAGCTTTCTTT.

The chain recombines TRBV2 with TRBJ1-2; TRBD1 agrees at 9 bases. Germline V CDR1 and CDR2: SNHLY, FYNNEI. There are 12 residues in the CDR3. V lost 9 bases and J lost 7; bases outside the gene matches: 6. The CDR3 sequence is CASTQGAFGYTF. Written as DNA, the CDR3 is TGTGCCAGTACACAGGGGGCCTTTGGCTACACCTTC.

The chain couples TRBV11-1 to TRBJ2-1; 8 bases map to TRBD1. Germline CDR1 and CDR2: SGHAT and FQDESV (reference sequence). J lost 9 bases, V lost 5 bases, and 12 bases had no gene match. This CDR3 region has 15 residues. CDR3 sequence reads: CASSQPGQVMGEQFF. In DNA, the CDR3 is TGTGCCAGCAGCCAGCCGGGACAGGTCATGGGTGAGCAGTTCTTC. The full variable domain, rest sourced from reference TRBV11-1 and TRBJ2-1, is EAEVAQSPRYKITEKSQAVAFWCDPISGHATLYWYRQILGQGPELLVQFQDESVVDDSQLPKDRFSAERLKGVDSTLKIQPAELGDSAMYLCASSQPGQVMGEQFFGPGTRLTVL.

This clone has more than one count but fewer than ten. This chain connects TRBV9 to TRBJ2-5; 7 bases fit TRBD2. V was pared by 7 bases and J by 3 bases, with 6 bases of the junction left unmatched. The CDR3 is 13 residues long. CDR1 is SGDLS and CDR2 is YYNGEE in the germline V gene. CDR3 loop: CASGAGPKETQYF. CDR3 bases: TGTGCCAGCGGAGCGGGACCTAAAGAGACCCAGTACTTC. The full variable domain, with the rest looked up from reference TRBV9 and TRBJ2-5, is DSGVTQTPKHLITATGQRVTLRCSPRSGDLSVYWYQQSLDQGLQFLIQYYNGEERAKGNILERFSAQQFPDLHSELNLSSLELGDSALYFCASGAGPKETQYFGPGTRLLVL.

This sequence joins TRBV5-4 and TRBJ2-3; D call uncertain. CDR1 is SGHNT, CDR2 YYREEE, per germline (reference sequence). V lost 4 bases and J 0 bases, leaving 12 bases between the germline ends. The CDR3 spans 15 residues. CDR3 bases: TGTGCCAGCAGCAATAGACTGGCTAGCACAGATACGCAGTATTTT. Its protein is CASSNRLASTDTQYF. Filled out from reference TRBV5-4 and TRBJ2-3, the complete variable domain reads ETGVTQSPTHLIKTRGQQVTLRCSSQSGHNTVSWYQQALGQGPQFIFQYYREEENGRGNFPPRFSGLQFPNYSSELNVNALELDDSALYLCASSNRLASTDTQYFGPGTRLTVL.